This TCR beta chain emerged from a study of T cells in Graves' hyperthyroidism and ophthalmopathy. Amplified TCR beta CDR3 regions derived from RNA transcripts. The HTBI primer set served for first-round RT-PCR of the TCR CDR3. TCRdb fed the multiplex PCR reads into MiXCR, producing one record per CDR3 protein. The sample contains roughly 600,000 distinct CDR3 sequences, approximately 15% of which appear only once. The CDR3 totals 15 residues. Unmatched junction bases numbered 7, after V lost 5 bases and J lost 6 bases. The receptor was derived from a woman between 50 and 59 years old with Graves' ophthalmopathy. The chain is built from TRBV12-3 or TRBV12-4 and TRBJ2-1, with 10 bases fitting TRBD2. Source material: blood. CDR3 residues: CASSTSAGGPNEQFF. CDR3 sequence (DNA): TGTGCCAGCAGTACTTCAGCGGGAGGGCCCAATGAGCAGTTCTTC.